These 18 T cell receptor beta chains originate from one sample sequenced in a study of metastatic and nonmetastatic thyroid tumors. Via MiXCR, TCRdb re-called the PCR reads. Among 15,000 to 20,000 clones listed, around 25% were seen once. Prior to thyroid surgery, none of the patients had received any treatment. Input material: adjacent normal tissue. The receptors here all came from a female donor with papillary thyroid cancer or a benign thyroid nodule (not recorded which). Some clones in this sample may be carry-over from other donors' samples.

This clone was seen more than once but under ten times. A junction boundary mismatches the germline segment, possibly from a read error. V gene TRBV2 combines with J gene TRBJ2-7; D is perhaps TRBD1 or TRBD2 (6 bases each). CDR3 length equals 12 residues. CDR1 and CDR2 (germline): SNHLY, FYNNEI. This CDR3 is CASRRDTYDQYF. As DNA, the CDR3 is TGTGCCAGCAGGCGGGACACCTACGATCAGTACTTC.

The chain is built from TRBV2 and TRBJ1-2; 7 positions agree with TRBD1. CDR1 and CDR2 (germline): SNHLY, FYNNEI. The CDR3 consists of 14 residues. V trimming: 2 bases; J trimming: 6 bases; junction bases outside the gene matches: 6. The CDR3 DNA sequence: TGTGCCAGCAGTGAAACAGGGGAATCCGATGGCTACACCTTC. The encoded protein is CASSETGESDGYTF.

For the CDR3, the DNA is TGTGCCAGCAGTTCGGACCGCGTCATGGAGCAGTTCTTC. Amino acids: CASSSDRVMEQFF. The chain has TRBV6-5 and TRBJ2-1; D is uncertain. Germline CDR1 and CDR2: MNHEY and SVGAGI. This CDR3 spans 13 amino acids. V was shortened by 4 bases and J by 10 bases, with 14 bases between the two germline ends.

Concerning this clone itself: At one of its ends the junction is not consistent with the germline gene, which may arise from a read error. The chain is built from TRBV7-8 and TRBJ1-2; TRBD1 agrees at 9 bases. This CDR3 is built from 13 residues. Germline lookup yields CDR1 SGHVS and CDR2 FQNEAQ. CDR3: CATSLGQGEGYTF. In DNA form, the CDR3 reads TGTGCCACCAGCTTGGGACAGGGAGAGGGCTACACCTTC.

This sequence joins TRBV20-1 and TRBJ2-5; D call uncertain. The CDR3 is 13 residues long. V was pared by 0 bases and J by 5 bases, with 10 bases between. From germline, CDR1 is DFQATT and CDR2 SNEGSKA (reference sequence). The CDR3, as DNA: TGCAGTGCTAGAGATCCGGCGGACGAGACCCAGTACTTC. It encodes CSARDPADETQYF.

This sequence joins TRBV7-2 and TRBJ2-7, with D possibly being TRBD1 (6 bases). The length of the CDR3 is 13 residues. V shed 3 bases and J shed 2 bases, with 8 bases lying between them. The germline V gene has CDR1 SGHTA and CDR2 FQGNSA. The CDR3 DNA follows: TGTGCCAGCAGCTTGGACAGAACCTACGAGCAGTACTTC. Its protein is CASSLDRTYEQYF.

This clone was seen a handful of times. The J gene is TRBJ1-3, the V gene TRBV6-1; tentative D call: TRBD1 (5 bases). The length of the CDR3 is 15 residues. CDR1 is MNHNS, CDR2 SASEGT, per germline. V shed 0 bases and J shed 4 bases, with 10 bases lying between them. Here the CDR3 DNA reads TGTGCCAGCAGTGAAGCTTGGGGCTCAGGAAACACCATATATTTT. This codes for CASSEAWGSGNTIYF.

The J gene is TRBJ1-1, the V gene TRBV6-1, with TRBD1 matching 8 bases. V shed 7 bases, J shed 4 bases, and the junction held 8 bases outside the gene matches. The V gene's germline CDR1 is MNHNS and CDR2 SASEGT. The CDR3 length is 14 residues. The CDR3 coding sequence is TGTGCCAGCAAACCCCAGGGGGCAGGCACTGAAGCTTTCTTT. Translated, it gives CASKPQGAGTEAFF.

Details on this clone: Compared with germline, one end of the junction differs, possibly owing to a read error. This sequence joins TRBV2 and TRBJ2-7; D remains ambiguous. The CDR3 extends over 11 amino acids. Germline CDR1 reads SNHLY; CDR2 reads FYNNEI. CDR3 amino acids: CASSRNYEHYF. CDR3 DNA: TGTGCCAGCAGTCGAAATTACGAGCATTACTTC.

There are many counts of this clone. The chain recombines TRBV28 with TRBJ2-7; no definite D call. Trimming stripped 6 bases from V and 5 bases from J, with 11 bases between. This CDR3 is 12 amino acids long. Per the germline V gene, CDR1 is MDHEN and CDR2 is SYDVKM. CDR3 amino acids: CASRGQVHEQYF. CDR3 bases: TGTGCCAGCAGGGGCCAGGTCCACGAGCAGTACTTC.

The chain is built from TRBV20-1 and TRBJ2-3; TRBD2 agrees at 7 bases. Germline V gene lookup returns CDR1 DFQATT and CDR2 SNEGSKA (reference sequence). This CDR3 region has 15 residues. V shed 5 bases, J shed 2 bases, and the junction held 10 bases outside the gene matches. CDR3 amino acids: CSASPAGVFTDTQYF. The CDR3 coding sequence is TGCAGTGCTTCACCGGCGGGAGTTTTCACAGATACGCAGTATTTT.

In its sample, this clone ranks as medium-sized (0.01 to 0.1%). The chain employs TRBV12-3 or TRBV12-4 and TRBJ2-1, with 9 bases identical to TRBD2. Losses at the gene ends were 6 bases for V and 5 bases for J; bases not matched to a gene: 8. CDR3 length equals 15 residues. CDR3 in DNA: TGTGCCAGCAGCCCTGGGCTAGCGGGAAACAATGAGCAGTTCTTC. It yields the protein CASSPGLAGNNEQFF.

The sample holds one count of this clone. This chain links TRBV20-1 with TRBJ1-2; D is perhaps TRBD1 (6 bases). The CDR3 contains 13 residues. From germline, CDR1 is DFQATT and CDR2 SNEGSKA (reference sequence). The V gene lost 6 bases and the J gene lost 7 bases, with 18 bases spanning the gap. In nucleotides, the CDR3 is TGCAGTGCACCGGACAGAGATCAAGGTGGCTACACCTTC. Translated: CSAPDRDQGGYTF.

The chain has TRBV7-2 and TRBJ1-4; D perhaps matches TRBD1 (5 bases). The CDR3 has 16 residues. V was trimmed by 1 base and J by 5 bases, leaving 14 bases between them. The germline V gene has CDR1 SGHTA and CDR2 FQGNSA. CDR3 loop: CASSLDYQGGNEKLFF. CDR3 DNA: TGTGCCAGCAGCTTAGACTACCAGGGTGGAAATGAAAAACTGTTTTTT.

This clone is medium-sized. The chain employs TRBV6-4 and TRBJ2-3, with TRBD1 as a possible D gene (6 bases). The CDR3 has 14 residues. V was trimmed by 4 bases and J by 3 bases, leaving 11 bases between them. In germline, CDR1 is MRHNA, CDR2 SNTAGT. CDR3 loop: CASSADQGTDTQYF. CDR3 nucleotide sequence: TGTGCCAGCAGTGCCGACCAGGGGACAGATACGCAGTATTTT.

This clone was observed once. The V and J genes are TRBV7-9 and TRBJ2-7; weak D call: TRBD1 (5 bases). Germline CDR1 SEHNR, CDR2 FQNEAQ (reference sequence). V lost 1 base to trimming and J lost 2 bases, with 9 bases between them. The CDR3 is 14 amino acids. CDR3 loop: CASSLVGRAYEQYF. CDR3 DNA sequence: TGTGCCAGCAGCTTAGTTGGCAGGGCCTACGAGCAGTACTTC.

This clone was counted only a few times. The chain combines TRBV6-1 with TRBJ1-2, with TRBD1 identical over 9 bases. Germline CDR1 MNHNS, CDR2 SASEGT. Trimming removed 2 bases from V and 2 bases from J; junction bases left unmatched: 3. The CDR3 has 15 amino acids. Here the CDR3 DNA reads TGTGCCAGCAGTGAATGGGGACAGGGAAACTATGGCTACACCTTC. It specifies CASSEWGQGNYGYTF.

This chain joins TRBV6-1 and TRBJ2-3; D gene ambiguous. The germline V gene has CDR1 MNHNS and CDR2 SASEGT. This CDR3 is built from 12 residues. Trimming took off 6 bases at V and 3 bases at J, with 7 bases between the two ends. CDR3 sequence: CASRLGTDTQYF. The CDR3, as DNA: TGTGCCAGCAGACTCGGAACAGATACGCAGTATTTT.